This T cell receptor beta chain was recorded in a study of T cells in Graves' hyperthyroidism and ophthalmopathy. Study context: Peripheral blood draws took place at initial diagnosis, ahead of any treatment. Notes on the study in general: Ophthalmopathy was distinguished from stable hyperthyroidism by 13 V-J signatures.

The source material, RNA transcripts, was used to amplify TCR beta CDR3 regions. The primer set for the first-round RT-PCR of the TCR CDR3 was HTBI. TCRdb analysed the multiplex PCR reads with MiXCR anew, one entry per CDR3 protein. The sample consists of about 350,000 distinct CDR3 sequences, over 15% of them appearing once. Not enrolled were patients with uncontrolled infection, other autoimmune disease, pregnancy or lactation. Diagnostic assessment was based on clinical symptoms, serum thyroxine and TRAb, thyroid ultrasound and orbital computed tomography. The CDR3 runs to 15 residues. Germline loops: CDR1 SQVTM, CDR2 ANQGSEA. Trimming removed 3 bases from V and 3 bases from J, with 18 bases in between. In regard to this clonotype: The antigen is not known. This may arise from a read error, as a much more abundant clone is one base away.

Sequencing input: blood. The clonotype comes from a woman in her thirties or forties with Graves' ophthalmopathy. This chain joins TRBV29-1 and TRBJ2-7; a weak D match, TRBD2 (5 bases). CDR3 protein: CSVEAGGTAFYEQYF. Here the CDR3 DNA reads TGCAGCGTTGAGGCAGGAGGTACCGCGTTCTACGAGCAGTACTTC.